The clone carrying this T cell receptor (beta chain) was recorded at least ten times. What it recognizes is unknown. These data are taken from a study of metastatic and nonmetastatic thyroid tumors. Overall study findings and caveats: Malignant thyroid tumors reportedly had TCR beta diversity that was significantly higher than in benign nodules, in blood and tumor.

Thyroid surgery was preceded by no treatment in any patient. TCRdb called clones again from the PCR reads with MiXCR. The sample has some 25,000 clones, more than 15% seen once. The CDR3 runs 14 residues. V was shortened by 4 bases and J by 2 bases, with 9 bases between the two germline ends. Per germline, CDR1 SNHLY and CDR2 FYNNEI. The origin of this receptor is a male donor with papillary thyroid cancer or a benign thyroid nodule (not recorded which). Some clones in this sample may be carry-over from other donors' samples. Sequenced sample: blood. The chain joins TRBV2 to TRBJ2-1; perhaps TRBD2 as D (6 bases). The CDR3 bases are TGTGCCAGCAGTGCGGAGGGCCCCTACAATGAGCAGTTCTTC. Amino acid sequence: CASSAEGPYNEQFF. The full variable domain, in which reference TRBV2 and TRBJ2-1 provide the parts outside the CDR3, is EPEVTQTPSHQVTQMGQEVILRCVPISNHLYFYWYRQILGQKVEFLVSFYNNEISEKSEIFDDQFSVERPDGSNFTLKIRSTKLEDSAMYFCASSAEGPYNEQFFGPGTRLTVL.